This T cell receptor (beta chain) was sequenced in a study of neoadjuvant nivolumab and ipilimumab in lung cancer (dated by TCRdb to 2019 to 2021). About the investigation overall: In the NEOSTAR trial, nivolumab was administered intravenously at 3 mg/kg on days 1, 15 and 29, and the combination arm also received ipilimumab 1 mg/kg on day 1 only. For each study arm, the primary endpoint of the trial was the rate of major pathologic response (MPR) in the intention-to-treat population. The trial treated about 45 patients with operable NSCLC: roughly 23 were randomized to nivolumab monotherapy and approximately 20 to nivolumab plus ipilimumab. The study compared TCR repertoires in pretherapy (baseline) peripheral blood with TCR repertoires in tumors resected at surgery after neoadjuvant immune checkpoint blockade. Seven patients had matched pretherapy and resected tumor pairs analyzed, with four treated with nivolumab and three with nivolumab plus ipilimumab. Results and caveats for the whole study, not just this receptor: A small number of samples was subjected to TCR sequencing. Resected tumors had greater TCR richness and clonality than tumor-adjacent uninvolved lung, and increases were observed in more dual-therapy-treated tumors. No significant correlation was found between TCR clonality and pathologic tumor regression, and only a single major-pathologic-response sample was available for the analysis of TCR clonality versus pathologic tumor regression. Richness in tumors resected after neoadjuvant therapy showed a positive correlation with pretherapy blood TCR richness (Spearman R ≈ 0.87). From pretherapy to surgery, increases in tumor T-cell richness and clonality were observed in three of three dual-therapy tumors but in only two of four nivolumab-treated tumors.

Comments on this clone: Which antigen it targets is not known. The record has no base qualities; no much larger clone is one base away.

Spanning cysteine to phenylalanine, the CDR3 consists of 16 amino acids. This entry keeps only the CDR3 DNA: 48 bases, framed from base 1. The germline V gene specifies SGHRS as CDR1 and YFSETQ as CDR2. V loses 0 bases, J loses 4 bases, and the germline ends lie 14 bases apart. This specimen's time point label, interpreted: pretherapy, before neoadjuvant immune checkpoint inhibitors. The samples were taken from NEOSTAR, a phase 2 randomized trial in operable NSCLC that tested neoadjuvant nivolumab or nivolumab plus ipilimumab, followed by surgery. The library was produced with the immunoSEQ multiplex PCR assay. The authors' analysis ran thus. Repertoires were summarized in terms of richness and clonality, and significantly expanded and contracted clones between pre- and post-therapy samples were identified. TCRdb limited this immuneACCESS table to in-frame rearrangements with V and J called. A share of clones is missing; checked studies link under half to unresolved V genes, and the rest is unexplained. That table is the source of V, J and clone size, and D and trimming were worked out from the DNA. This sample gives approximately 20,000 clones in total; around 87% of them show up just once. The top ten hold more than 2% of the sample.

The receptor chain draws on TRBV5-1 and TRBJ2-1, with no confidently assigned D gene. The TCR was taken from an adult with non-small cell lung cancer. This sample comprised peripheral blood, obtained before neoadjuvant nivolumab, alone or with ipilimumab. The CDR3 here reads CASSLARLVVYNEQFF. The DNA sequence is TGCGCCAGCAGCTTGGCCCGGCTAGTGGTTTACAATGAGCAGTTCTTC.